The clone carrying this T cell receptor (beta chain) was seen only once. Assay used: immunoSEQ multiplex PCR; TCRdb lists only in-frame clones, some missing. The sample records around 79,000 clones, 90% to 95% being singletons. The data are from a study of T cell changes during pregnancy in multiple sclerosis. Germline V lookup: CDR1 MNHEY, CDR2 SVGAGI. V shed 4 bases, J shed 0 bases, and the junction held 4 bases outside the gene matches. This CDR3 is built from 15 residues. Here the sequenced sample was CD4+ T cells from peripheral blood mononuclear cells, taken in the second trimester of pregnancy. The origin of this receptor is a female donor with multiple sclerosis, enrolled in a pregnancy study. The genes are TRBV6-5 and TRBJ1-1, with 8 bases aligning to TRBD1. The CDR3: CASSLWTGMNTEAFF. As DNA, the CDR3 is TGTGCCAGCAGTTTATGGACAGGGATGAACACTGAAGCTTTCTTT.